These T cell receptor beta chains were read from a single sample in a study of beta chain features in type 1 diabetes. Assay: immunoSEQ multiplex PCR; the TCRdb copy retains only in-frame clones and omits some. The data show 900,000 or so clones, about a sixth seen once. What was sequenced was naive CD4+ T cells from blood. Source of these receptors: a woman under 30 in good health. CDR3s include the opening cysteine and the closing phenylalanine or tryptophan. The D gene is left open where the match is weak. Size values are once, few and many counts, or a class for expanded clones, and some rows have none.

d_gene,abundance,v_gene,j_gene,CDR3nt,CDR3aa
NA,NA,TRBV4-3,TRBJ1-4,TGCGCCAGCAGCCAAGAAGCTGCCGAGAATGAAAAACTGTTTTTT,CASSQEAAENEKLFF
TRBD1,once,TRBV18,TRBJ1-2,TGTGCCAGCTCCAGACAGGGAAATAGCTACACCTTC,CASSRQGNSYTF
NA,NA,TRBV7-2,TRBJ1-5,TGTGCCAGCAGCTTAGTCCAGGGGATAGATCAGCCCCAGCATTTT,CASSLVQGIDQPQHF
TRBD2,few,TRBV7-2,TRBJ2-1,TGTGCCAGCAGCTTAGTCGCCGGGACTAGCGGGAGAAGCAATGAGCAGTTCTTC,CASSLVAGTSGRSNEQFF
NA,few,TRBV5-1,TRBJ2-1,TGCGCCAGCAGCTTGGCTCCGGGGGATGAGCAGTTCTTC,CASSLAPGDEQFF
NA,NA,TRBV7-2,TRBJ2-1,TGTGCCAGCAGCCCAGGGGCGCCATACAATGAGCAGTTCTTC,CASSPGAPYNEQFF
NA,few,TRBV27,TRBJ2-1,TGTGCCAGCACCACTTCGAGGCTGACAAGGGACAATGAGCAGTTCTTC,CASTTSRLTRDNEQFF
TRBD1,few,TRBV25-1,TRBJ1-2,TGTGCCAGCAGTGGGACAGGGATTTATGGCTACACCTTC,CASSGTGIYGYTF
TRBD1,NA,TRBV2,TRBJ2-7,TGTGCCAGCTCATACACAGGGGACTACGAGCAGTACTTC,CASSYTGDYEQYF
TRBD1,NA,TRBV6-5,TRBJ1-6,TGTGCCAGCAGTTACGCAACAGGGGGCGATTCACCCCTCCACTTT,CASSYATGGDSPLHF
TRBD1,few,TRBV28,TRBJ2-3,TGTGCCAGCAGTGTGACAGGGACAGATACGCAGTATTTT,CASSVTGTDTQYF
NA,NA,TRBV19,TRBJ2-2,TGTGCCAGTAGTTATCTCGGGGTGACCGGGGAGCTGTTTTTT,CASSYLGVTGELFF
TRBD1,few,TRBV19,TRBJ1-5,TGTGCCAGTAGTACGGGACAGTTCAATCAGCCCCAGCATTTT,CASSTGQFNQPQHF
NA,few,TRBV7-9,TRBJ2-2,TGTGCCAGCAGCTTAGCGCGGAGCTCTAACGCCGGGGAGCTGTTTTTT,CASSLARSSNAGELFF
NA,few,TRBV6-6,TRBJ1-1,TGTGCCAGCAGTTACCTAGGGGAGACAGGAGAAGCTTTCTTT,CASSYLGETGEAFF
TRBD2,NA,TRBV10-3,TRBJ2-4,TGTGCCATCAGTAGGACTAGCGGGAACAAAAACATTCAGTACTTC,CAISRTSGNKNIQYF
TRBD2,few,TRBV7-9,TRBJ2-2,TGTGCCAGCAGCTCCGACCTAGGACTAGCGGGAGTAGACGGGGAGCTGTTTTTT,CASSSDLGLAGVDGELFF